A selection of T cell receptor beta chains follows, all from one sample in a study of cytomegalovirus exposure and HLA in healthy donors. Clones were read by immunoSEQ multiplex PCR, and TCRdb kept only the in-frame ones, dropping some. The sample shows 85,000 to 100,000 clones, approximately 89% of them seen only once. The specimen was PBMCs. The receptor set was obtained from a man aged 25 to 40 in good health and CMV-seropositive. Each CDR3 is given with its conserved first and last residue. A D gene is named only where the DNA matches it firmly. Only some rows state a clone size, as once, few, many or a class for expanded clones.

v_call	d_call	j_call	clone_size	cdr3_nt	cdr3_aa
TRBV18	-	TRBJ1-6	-	TGTGCCAGCTCACCAACGGTGGGAGGGGGTAATTCACCCCTCCACTTT	CASSPTVGGGNSPLHF
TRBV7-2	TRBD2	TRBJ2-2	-	TGTGCCAGCAGCCCTCTAGCGGGAGTCTACACCGGGGAGCTGTTTTTT	CASSPLAGVYTGELFF
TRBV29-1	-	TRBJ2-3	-	TGCAGCGTAGATCAAGCGTCCACAGATACGCAGTATTTT	CSVDQASTDTQYF
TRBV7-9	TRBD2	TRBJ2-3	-	TGTGCCAGCAGCCTGACTAGCGGGACAGATACGCAGTATTTT	CASSLTSGTDTQYF
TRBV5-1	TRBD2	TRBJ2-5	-	TGCGCCAGCAGCGGCGGGACTAGCGGGAGTTCAGAGACCCAGTACTTC	CASSGGTSGSSETQYF
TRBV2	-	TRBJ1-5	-	TGTGCCAGCAGCTCAGATAGCAATCAGCCCCAGCATTTT	CASSSDSNQPQHF
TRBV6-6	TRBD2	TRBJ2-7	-	TGTGCCAGCAGTTATACGGGAGGGCCATCCTACGAGCAGTACTTC	CASSYTGGPSYEQYF
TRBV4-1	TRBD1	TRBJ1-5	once	TGCGCCAGCAGCCTAGGGACAGGGAATTCTCAGCCCCAGCATTTT	CASSLGTGNSQPQHF
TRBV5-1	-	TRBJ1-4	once	TGCGCCAGCAGCGGTGGACAGACGGAAAAACTGTTTTTT	CASSGGQTEKLFF
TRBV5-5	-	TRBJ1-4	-	TGTGCCAGCAGCTTGAGCGTACACTTGAATGAAAAACTGTTTTTT	CASSLSVHLNEKLFF
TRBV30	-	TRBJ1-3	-	TGTGCCTGGAGTGTACTAGCCGGAAACACCATATATTTT	CAWSVLAGNTIYF
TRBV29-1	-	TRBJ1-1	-	TGCAGCGTTCAACAGGGATTGAACACTGAAGCTTTCTTT	CSVQQGLNTEAFF
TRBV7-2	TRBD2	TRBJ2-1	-	TGTGCCAGCAGCTTACGCGCGGGAGGGCCCAGTGAGCAGTTCTTC	CASSLRAGGPSEQFF
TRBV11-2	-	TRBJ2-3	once	TGTGCCAGCAGCTCTCTGAGCACAGATACGCAGTATTTT	CASSSLSTDTQYF
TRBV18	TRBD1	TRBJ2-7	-	TGTGCCAGCTCCGACAGGGACCCCTCCTACGAGCAGTACTTC	CASSDRDPSYEQYF
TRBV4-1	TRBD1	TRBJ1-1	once	TGCGCCAGCAGCCAACTACCGGGACAGGGCCGAGATACTGAAGCTTTCTTT	CASSQLPGQGRDTEAFF
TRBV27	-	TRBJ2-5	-	TGTGCCAGCAGTCACCGTGGGGGTAGCGGAGAGACCCAGTACTTC	CASSHRGGSGETQYF
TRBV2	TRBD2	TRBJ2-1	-	TGTGCCAGCGCGGGACTAGCGTCCTACAATGAGCAGTTCTTC	CASAGLASYNEQFF
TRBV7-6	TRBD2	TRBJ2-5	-	TGTGCCAGCAGCCCAGCCGGGACTACAAAAGAGACCCAGTACTTC	CASSPAGTTKETQYF
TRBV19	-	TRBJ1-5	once	TGTGCCAGTAGTATAGAGGGCAGCCAGCCCCAGCATTTT	CASSIEGSQPQHF
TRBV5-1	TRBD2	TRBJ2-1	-	TGCGCCAGCAGCTCGGGGACTAGCGCCTACAATGAGCAGTTCTTC	CASSSGTSAYNEQFF
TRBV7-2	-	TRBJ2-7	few	TGTGCCAGCAGCTTAGTCGCGGCCAGTCACGAGCAGTACTTC	CASSLVAASHEQYF
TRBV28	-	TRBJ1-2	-	TGTGCCAGCCTCCTGGGGGGGGGCGCGTCTGGCTACACCTTC	CASLLGGGASGYTF
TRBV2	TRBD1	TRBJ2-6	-	TGTGCCAGCAGTGTACAGGGGACATCAGTAGGGGGGGCCAACGTCCTGACTTTC	CASSVQGTSVGGANVLTF
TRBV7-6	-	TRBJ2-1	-	TGTGCCAGCAGCTTTAGCCCGGGAAGAAACAATGAGCAGTTCTTC	CASSFSPGRNNEQFF
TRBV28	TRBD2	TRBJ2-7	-	TGTGCCAGCAGCCCCCCCCTTTATCGGACTAGCGTGAACGAGCAGTACTTC	CASSPPLYRTSVNEQYF
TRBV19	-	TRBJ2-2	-	TGTGCCAGTAGTAACTTGGTCGGGGAGCTGTTTTTT	CASSNLVGELFF
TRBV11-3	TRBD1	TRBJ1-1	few	TGTGCCAGCAGCCCAGGGACAGGGTCTTCTACTGAAGCTTTCTTT	CASSPGTGSSTEAFF
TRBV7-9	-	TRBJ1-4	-	TGTGCCAGCAGCCTCACAGGGTTTTCACTGTTTTTT	CASSLTGFSLFF
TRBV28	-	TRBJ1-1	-	TGTGCCAGCAGTTCTGGAACAGGGAAAGTCACTGAAGCTTTCTTT	CASSSGTGKVTEAFF
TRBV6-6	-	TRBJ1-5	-	TGTGCCAGCAGTTACGCCAGGGGTTATAGCAATCAGCCCCAGCATTTT	CASSYARGYSNQPQHF
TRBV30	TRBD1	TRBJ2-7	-	TGTGCCTGGCTCCGGGACAGGGGTTACGAGCAGTACTTC	CAWLRDRGYEQYF
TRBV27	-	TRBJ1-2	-	TGTGCCAGCAGTCAAGGGGGTGCAGAGTCTAACTATGGCTACACCTTC	CASSQGGAESNYGYTF
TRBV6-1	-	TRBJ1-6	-	TGTGCCAGCAGTGCAGGCCCGTATAATTCACCCCTCCACTTT	CASSAGPYNSPLHF
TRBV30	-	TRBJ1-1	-	TGTGCCTGGACCCCCCTCAGAGGTTTTAACACTGAAGCTTTCTTT	CAWTPLRGFNTEAFF
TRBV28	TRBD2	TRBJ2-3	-	TGTGCCAGCAGTTTATGGGGTAGCGGGAGAACAGATACGCAGTATTTT	CASSLWGSGRTDTQYF
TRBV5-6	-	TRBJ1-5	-	TGTGCCAGCAGCACGACAGGCAATCAGCCCCAGCATTTT	CASSTTGNQPQHF
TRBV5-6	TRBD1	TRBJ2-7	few	TGTGCCAGCAGCCCCCGGACAGGGACCTCTCGTGAGCAGTACTTC	CASSPRTGTSREQYF
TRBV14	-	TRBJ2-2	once	TGTGCCAGCAGCGTGGGGCGGACCGGGGAGCTGTTTTTT	CASSVGRTGELFF
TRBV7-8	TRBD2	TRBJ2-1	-	TGTGCCAGCAGCCCCCCTAGCGTTAGCGGGAGGGCCTTCGATGAGCAGGCCGAGCAGTTCTTC	CASSPPSVSGRAFDEQAEQFF
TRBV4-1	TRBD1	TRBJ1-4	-	TGCGCCAGCACCTCTGGACAGGGAAGTGAAAAACTGTTTTTT	CASTSGQGSEKLFF
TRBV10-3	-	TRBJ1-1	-	TGTGCCATCCAAGGAGAGGGGGGGCACACTGAAGCTTTCTTT	CAIQGEGGHTEAFF
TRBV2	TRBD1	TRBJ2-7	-	TGTGCCACGGGGGGACAGGGTGACTACGAGCAGTACTTC	CATGGQGDYEQYF
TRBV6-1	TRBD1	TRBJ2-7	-	TGTGCCAGCAGGGGGACAGTCTACGAGCAGTACTTC	CASRGTVYEQYF
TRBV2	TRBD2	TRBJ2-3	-	TGTGCCAGCAGCGAGGGACTAGCGGGAGGAGGAGATACGCAGTATTTT	CASSEGLAGGGDTQYF
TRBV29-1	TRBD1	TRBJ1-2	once	TGCAGCGTCCGGGACAGGGGGCAGGTATCGGGCTACACCTTC	CSVRDRGQVSGYTF
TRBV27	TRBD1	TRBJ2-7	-	TGTGCCAGCAGTGATTTTGTGACAGGGGGGACCTCCTACGAGCAGTACTTC	CASSDFVTGGTSYEQYF
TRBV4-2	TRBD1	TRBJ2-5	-	TGTGCCAGCAGCCAAGTCCGGGACAGGGGGCAGGAGACCCAGTACTTC	CASSQVRDRGQETQYF
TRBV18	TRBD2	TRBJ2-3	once	TGTGCCAGCTCACCAGTTAGCGGGGCCACAGATACGCAGTATTTT	CASSPVSGATDTQYF
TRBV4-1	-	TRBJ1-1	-	TGCGCCAGCAGCCAAGAGGCAAGAATTAAGAACACTGAAGCTTTCTTT	CASSQEARIKNTEAFF
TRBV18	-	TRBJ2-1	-	TGTGCCAGCTCACCACCCGGCTCCTACAATGAGCAGTTCTTC	CASSPPGSYNEQFF
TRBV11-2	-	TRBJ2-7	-	TGTGCCAGCAGCTTCACCGGACGGAGCGGCAACGAGCAGTACTTC	CASSFTGRSGNEQYF
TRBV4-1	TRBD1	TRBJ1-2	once	TGCGCCAGCAGCCAAGGGCACTCAGGGGGTAACTATGGCTACACCTTC	CASSQGHSGGNYGYTF
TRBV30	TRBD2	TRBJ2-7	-	TGTGCCTGGAGCCTTTTGTTGGGGGGGGACGAGCAGTACTTC	CAWSLLLGGDEQYF
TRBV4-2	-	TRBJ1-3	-	TGTGCCAGCAGCCAAGACAGGGTCTCTGGAAACACCATATATTTT	CASSQDRVSGNTIYF
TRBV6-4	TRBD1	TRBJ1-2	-	TGTGCCAGCAGTGACCCGACAGGGAATGAAGGCTACACCTTC	CASSDPTGNEGYTF
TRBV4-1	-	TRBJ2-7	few	TGCGCCAGCAGCCTTGGCAGGTTAAGGGACACGCCCTACGAGCAGTACTTC	CASSLGRLRDTPYEQYF